Shown below are 25 T cell receptor beta chains from a single sample sequenced in a study of identical twins. From the 5' RACE reads, TCRdb called clonotypes with MiXCR, one entry per CDR3 protein. In the table there are 150,000 or so distinct CDR3 sequences, around 3.6% of which are singletons. The specimen sequenced was memory T cells sorted from blood. The receptor source for this set is a man between 18 and 35 years old in good health.

This clonotype was counted at least ten times. The chain combines TRBV12-3 or TRBV12-4 with TRBJ2-1, with a tentative D call TRBD2 (5 bases). This CDR3 region has 13 residues. V shed 3 bases and J shed 16 bases, with 19 bases lying between them. The CDR3 is CASSFLTRGSLFF. The CDR3 nucleotides are TGTGCCAGCAGTTTTTTAACACGGGGTTCCCTTTTCTTC.

This clonotype was counted ten times or more. This chain joins TRBV5-1 and TRBJ2-5; the match to TRBD1 covers 9 bases. The junction had 3 bases not matched to a gene; V was cut back by 5 bases and J by 4 bases. CDR1 is SGHRS and CDR2 is YFSETQ in the germline V gene. This CDR3 is built from 13 residues. The CDR3 bases are TGCGCCAGCAGGAAGACAGGGGGAGAGACCCAGTACTTC. Translating gives CASRKTGGETQYF.

This clonotype has a count of ten or more. The rearrangement joins TRBV2 to TRBJ2-7, with D possibly being TRBD2 (5 bases). Trimming pared 7 bases from V and 6 bases from J, leaving 13 bases between. CDR1 and CDR2 (germline): SNHLY, FYNNEI. The CDR3 extends over 12 amino acids. CDR3 nucleotide sequence: TGTGCCAGCACTTTGCGGGCTGGCGAGCAGTACGTC. Its translation is CASTLRAGEQYV.

This clonotype was seen at least ten times. The chain employs TRBV28 and TRBJ1-1, with TRBD1 matching 8 bases. The J segment lost 4 bases and the V segment lost 5 bases, leaving 12 bases of the junction unmatched. This CDR3 region has 16 residues. Germline V gene lookup returns CDR1 MDHEN and CDR2 SYDVKM. The CDR3 sequence: CASSPGQGFLATEAFF. CDR3 nucleotide sequence: TGTGCCAGCAGTCCCGGACAGGGATTTTTGGCCACTGAAGCTTTCTTT.

This clonotype is labeled medium-sized (0.01 to 0.1%). The chain is built from TRBV20-1 and TRBJ2-1; TRBD2 matches 7 bases. V lost 1 base and J lost 2; bases outside the gene matches: 11. This CDR3 contains 17 residues. Germline V gene data show CDR1 as DFQATT and CDR2 as SNEGSKA (reference sequence). CDR3 sequence reads: CSARGGIAGGTYNEQFF. DNA of the CDR3: TGCAGTGCTAGAGGCGGAATAGCGGGTGGAACCTACAATGAGCAGTTCTTC.

This clonotype was seen repeatedly, ten times or more. The rearrangement links TRBV7-2 to TRBJ2-2, with D hard to call. Germline V gives CDR1 SGHTA, CDR2 FQGNSA. The V end lost 3 bases, the J end lost 2 bases, and 4 bases lay between the germline ends. The CDR3 contains 13 residues. The CDR3 here is CASSFLNTGELFF. The CDR3 DNA reads TGTGCCAGCAGCTTCCTAAACACCGGGGAGCTGTTTTTT.

This clonotype was found many times. The V and J genes are TRBV12-3 or TRBV12-4 and TRBJ2-3; no clear D. There are 15 residues in the CDR3. The V gene lost 1 base and the J gene lost 1 base, with 9 bases spanning the gap. Here the CDR3 reads CASSLGQAGTDTQYF. CDR3 nucleotides: TGTGCCAGCAGTTTAGGGCAGGCGGGCACAGATACGCAGTATTTT.

This clonotype was recorded many times. The V and J genes are TRBV6-1 and TRBJ2-4; no definite D call. Between the trimmed V and J ends, which lost 6 bases and 4 bases, there was a span of 16 bases. The CDR3 is 15 residues long. Germline V gene sequence: CDR1 MNHNS, CDR2 SASEGT. This CDR3 reads CASSSPAALKNIQYF. The CDR3 nucleotides are TGTGCCAGCAGCTCGCCAGCAGCCCTAAAAAACATTCAGTACTTC.

At least ten counts were recorded for this clonotype. The rearrangement joins TRBV7-9 to TRBJ1-1, with D possibly matching TRBD1 (5 bases). The germline V gene encodes CDR1 SEHNR and CDR2 FQNEAQ (reference sequence). Deletions cut 5 bases from V and 0 bases from J, with 10 bases between. The CDR3 is 14 amino acids. In DNA form, the CDR3 reads TGTGCCAGCAGCCACTCGACAGTGAACACTGAAGCTTTCTTT. As protein: CASSHSTVNTEAFF.

The chain is built from TRBV30 and TRBJ2-5; 7 bases align to TRBD2. Per the germline V gene, CDR1 is GTSNPN and CDR2 is SVGIG (reference sequence). This CDR3 region has 15 residues. Unmatched junction bases numbered 9, after V lost 1 base and J lost 4 bases. CDR3 amino acids: CAWSEGGSPPETQYF. DNA of the CDR3: TGTGCCTGGAGTGAGGGCGGGAGTCCCCCAGAGACCCAGTACTTC. The full variable domain, in which reference TRBV30 and TRBJ2-5 provide the parts outside the CDR3, is SQTIHQWPATLVQPVGSPLSLECTVEGTSNPNLYWYRQAAGRGLQLLFYSVGIGQISSEVPQNLSASRPQDRQFILSSKKLLLSDSGFYLCAWSEGGSPPETQYFGPGTRLLVL.

This clonotype appeared many times. The chain recombines TRBV20-1 with TRBJ2-3; D gene unclear. V lost 5 bases to trimming and J lost 5 bases, with 5 bases between them. Germline lookup yields CDR1 DFQATT and CDR2 SNEGSKA (reference sequence). This CDR3 has 10 amino acids. The CDR3 sequence: CSAYRDTQYF. In DNA form, the CDR3 reads TGCAGTGCTTATAGAGATACGCAGTATTTT.

This clonotype was seen repeatedly, ten times or more. This chain joins TRBV12-3 or TRBV12-4 and TRBJ2-1, with D tentatively TRBD1 or TRBD2 (5 bases each). V lost 6 bases to trimming and J lost 10 bases, with 22 bases between them. The CDR3 runs to 15 residues. The CDR3 nucleotides read TGTGCCAGCAGCTTGCTCCGCCGGGACGGCCTAGAGCAGTTCTTC. Translation gives CASSLLRRDGLEQFF.

Ten or more counts support this clonotype. This chain links TRBV6-2 or TRBV6-3 with TRBJ2-7; the D gene is possibly TRBD2 (5 bases). This CDR3 comprises 15 residues. Germline V CDR1 and CDR2: MNHEY, SVGEGT. With 0 bases removed from V and 0 bases from J, the gap between germline ends came to 9 bases. CDR3 residues: CASSYSTGISYEQYF. Here the CDR3 DNA reads TGTGCCAGCAGTTACTCGACGGGGATCTCCTACGAGCAGTACTTC.

In this sample, this clonotype turned up many times. The chain has TRBV6-2 or TRBV6-3 and TRBJ2-1; weak D call: TRBD1 (5 bases). The germline gives CDR1 MNHEY, CDR2 SVGEGT. The germline V and J ends were trimmed by 6 bases and 4 bases, with 10 bases remaining between them. CDR3 length: 13 amino acids. The CDR3 spells CASSLKGYNEQFF. The DNA for the CDR3 is TGTGCCAGCAGCCTTAAGGGGTACAATGAGCAGTTCTTC.

This clonotype was counted many times. The chain combines TRBV19 with TRBJ1-1; TRBD1 is a possible D gene (5 bases). The CDR3 contains 12 residues. V was trimmed by 6 bases and J by 8 bases, leaving 13 bases between them. The germline V gene encodes CDR1 LNHDA and CDR2 SQIVND (reference sequence). Here the CDR3 reads CASSFRQGEAFF. The CDR3 DNA reads as TGTGCCAGTAGCTTCCGCCAGGGCGAAGCTTTCTTT. The full variable domain, completed using reference TRBV19 and TRBJ1-1, is DGGITQSPKYLFRKEGQNVTLSCEQNLNHDAMYWYRQDPGQGLRLIYYSQIVNDFQKGDIAEGYSVSREKKESFPLTVTSAQKNPTAFYLCASSFRQGEAFFGQGTRLTVV.

The table lists this clonotype with many counts. This CDR3 reads CSARARGDTEAFF. Written as DNA, the CDR3 is TGCAGTGCTAGAGCCAGGGGGGACACTGAAGCTTTCTTT. The rearrangement joins TRBV20-1 to TRBJ1-1; the match to TRBD1 covers 7 bases. The junction had 2 bases not matched to a gene; V was cut back by 1 base and J by 3 bases. This CDR3 comprises 13 residues. Germline V lookup: CDR1 DFQATT, CDR2 SNEGSKA (reference sequence).

This clonotype was recorded many times. V gene TRBV6-1 combines with J gene TRBJ2-5; maybe TRBD2 (7 bases). V was pared by 8 bases and J by 1 base, with 14 bases between. Germline values: CDR1 MNHNS, CDR2 SASEGT. This CDR3 has 14 residues. The CDR3 DNA reads as TGTGCCAGCGGGGGGGCGGGAGTCCAAGAGACCCAGTACTTC. Translation gives CASGGAGVQETQYF.

Many counts were recorded for this clonotype. The CDR3 spells CASSLFTGEDIQYF. CDR3 in DNA: TGTGCCAGCAGCTTGTTTACAGGGGAGGACATTCAGTACTTC. The V gene is TRBV5-5, the J gene TRBJ2-4; perhaps TRBD1 as D (7 bases). The CDR3 has 14 residues. The V and J ends lost 1 base and 8 bases respectively, with 13 bases between them. Germline loops: CDR1 SGHKS, CDR2 YYEKEE (reference sequence).

This clonotype was recorded many times. V and J are TRBV6-4 and TRBJ2-1, with 7 bases aligning to TRBD2. Per germline, CDR1 MRHNA and CDR2 SNTAGT. CDR3 length equals 15 residues. The V and J ends lost 3 bases and 4 bases, in that order; junction bases with no gene match: 6. The CDR3 loop reads CASSDRSSGYNEQFF. For the CDR3, the DNA is TGTGCCAGCAGTGATCGGTCTAGCGGTTACAATGAGCAGTTCTTC.

Concerning this clonotype: Because it lacks the conserved phenylalanine or tryptophan at the end, this CDR3 is likely a read error. V and J are TRBV19 and TRBJ1-5; 7 bases align to TRBD1. CDR1 LNHDA and CDR2 SQIVND come from the germline V gene (reference sequence). The CDR3 length is 17 residues. V shed 6 bases, J shed 0 bases, and the junction held 11 bases outside the gene matches. The CDR3 loop is CASRLRQGTYSNQPQHS. In nucleotides, the CDR3 is TGTGCCAGTAGATTACGACAGGGCACCTATAGCAATCAGCCCCAGCATTCT.

This clonotype was seen many times. V and J are TRBV12-3 or TRBV12-4 and TRBJ1-3, with D hard to call. This CDR3 region has 15 residues. With 1 base removed from V and 1 base from J, the gap between germline ends came to 8 bases. CDR3 in amino acids: CASSLDARSGNTIYF. The CDR3 coding sequence is TGTGCCAGCAGTTTAGATGCGCGGTCTGGAAACACCATATATTTT.

In this sample, this clonotype turned up many times. J is TRBJ2-1 and V is TRBV3-1; 16 nucleotides align to TRBD2. The J segment lost 7 bases and the V segment lost 2 bases, leaving 8 bases of the junction unmatched. The CDR3 covers 18 residues. Germline lookup yields CDR1 LGHDT and CDR2 YNNKEL (reference sequence). CDR3 region: CASSQLGLAGGPGNEQFF. CDR3 DNA sequence: TGTGCCAGCAGCCAACTGGGACTAGCGGGAGGGCCAGGGAATGAGCAGTTCTTC.

This clonotype occurred many times. V is TRBV7-9 and J is TRBJ2-1, with D possibly being TRBD2 (5 bases). V was shortened by 2 bases and J by 4 bases, with 6 bases between the two germline ends. Germline V gene lookup returns CDR1 SEHNR and CDR2 FQNEAQ (reference sequence). The CDR3 loop spans 13 amino acids. The CDR3 nucleotides are TGTGCCAGCAGCTTAAAGCGGTACAATGAGCAGTTCTTC. Translated, it gives CASSLKRYNEQFF.

A few counts support this clonotype. V usage is TRBV7-8 and J usage is TRBJ2-1; no reliable D call. V was trimmed by 2 bases and J by 0 bases, leaving 8 bases between them. This CDR3 has 15 amino acids. Germline V lookup: CDR1 SGHVS, CDR2 FQNEAQ. CDR3 loop: CASSLWVSSYNEQFF. The CDR3 nucleotides are TGTGCCAGCAGCTTATGGGTATCCTCCTACAATGAGCAGTTCTTC.

This clonotype was seen repeatedly, ten times or more. V gene TRBV27 combines with J gene TRBJ2-5, with D possibly being TRBD2 (6 bases). Trimming cost V 5 bases and J 2 bases, with 18 bases left between them. This CDR3 is 16 amino acids long. The germline gives CDR1 MNHEY, CDR2 SMNVEV (reference sequence). The CDR3 is CASSKDSGVKQETQYF. As DNA, the CDR3 is TGTGCCAGCAGTAAAGATAGCGGAGTCAAACAAGAGACCCAGTACTTC.